Listed below are T cell receptor beta chains from one sample, sequenced in a study of T cell responses to AZD1222 COVID-19 vaccine. Profiling relied on immunoSEQ multiplex PCR, and the TCRdb table lists in-frame clones only, not all of them. Among 110,000 or so clones listed, 85% to 90% were seen once. Sequenced here: peripheral blood, sampled 28 days after the second AZD1222 dose. The receptors originated from an adult who received the AZD1222 COVID-19 vaccine. Each CDR3 is given with its conserved first and last residue. A D gene is named only where the DNA matches it firmly. Size is stated for part of the rows, as once, few or many counts, or as a class when the clone is expanded.

D gene | J gene | V gene | clone size | CDR3 DNA | CDR3 protein
- | TRBJ1-4 | TRBV3-1/TRBV3-2 | - | TGTGCCAGCAGCCAGGGTAATGAAAAACTGTTTTTT | CASSQGNEKLFF
TRBD1 | TRBJ1-2 | TRBV7-3 | - | TGTGCCAGCAGCCCAGGGGGACAGGGAACTAACTATGGCTACACCTTC | CASSPGGQGTNYGYTF
- | TRBJ1-1 | TRBV14 | - | TGTGCCAGCAGCCAAGATACAGGGTGGACTGAAGCTTTCTTT | CASSQDTGWTEAFF
- | TRBJ1-1 | TRBV2 | - | TGTGCCAGCAACGGGATAATTAACACTGAAGCTTTCTTT | CASNGIINTEAFF
TRBD2 | TRBJ2-2 | TRBV18 | - | TGTGCCAGCTCACCCGGAGCTAGCGGGTCCACCGGGGAGCTGTTTTTT | CASSPGASGSTGELFF
- | TRBJ1-4 | TRBV3-1/TRBV3-2 | once | TGTGCCAGCAGCCAAGTCGGGGGCGTTGAAAAACTGTTTTTT | CASSQVGGVEKLFF
- | TRBJ2-4 | TRBV6-1 | - | TGTGCCAGCAGTGAATGGGGACTCGGCATTCAGTACTTC | CASSEWGLGIQYF
- | TRBJ1-3 | TRBV6-5 | - | TGTGCCAGCAGTTACTCGAGACCGAGCTCTGGAAACACCATATATTTT | CASSYSRPSSGNTIYF
- | TRBJ2-5 | TRBV5-6 | - | TGTGCCAGCAGCCGACCGGGGAACATCGGAGAGACCCAGTACTTC | CASSRPGNIGETQYF
- | TRBJ1-2 | TRBV7-2 | - | TGTGCCAGCAGCGGTTCGGACAGAAGCAATGGCTACACCTTC | CASSGSDRSNGYTF
- | TRBJ1-1 | TRBV7-3 | - | TGTGCCAGCAGCCCTGGGCAGAACACTGAAGCTTTCTTT | CASSPGQNTEAFF
- | TRBJ2-5 | TRBV25-1 | - | TGTGCCAGCAGTGAGACCCCCCCCAGGGCCAGCCAAGAGACCCAGTACTTC | CASSETPPRASQETQYF
TRBD1 | TRBJ1-2 | TRBV6-4 | few | TGTGCCAGCAGATACAATGTAGCAGGGGGCTACGGCTACACCTTC | CASRYNVAGGYGYTF
- | TRBJ1-6 | TRBV18 | - | TGTGCCAGCTCACCGGGTCAGGGAACGGATTCACCCCTCCACTTT | CASSPGQGTDSPLHF
- | TRBJ1-1 | TRBV9 | - | TGTGCCAGCAGCTTGACAGATTCCACTGAAGCTTTCTTT | CASSLTDSTEAFF
TRBD1 | TRBJ1-1 | TRBV28 | - | TGTGCCAGTCAACCGGGACAGGGGGCCTCTGAAGCTTTCTTT | CASQPGQGASEAFF
- | TRBJ1-2 | TRBV7-2 | - | TGTGCCAGCAGTCTCCTCCCCCGGACCATAGGGAACTATGGCTACACCTTC | CASSLLPRTIGNYGYTF
- | TRBJ2-3 | TRBV9 | - | TGTGCCAGCAGCGTCTCGGGCTCACTCACAGATACGCAGTATTTT | CASSVSGSLTDTQYF
TRBD1 | TRBJ2-2 | TRBV27 | - | TGTGCCAGCAGTTTATTTAGGGACAGGAAATCGAACACCGGGGAGCTGTTTTTT | CASSLFRDRKSNTGELFF
- | TRBJ2-3 | TRBV18 | once | TGTGCCAGCTCACCAGGGCTGGGTCGAGATACGCAGTATTTT | CASSPGLGRDTQYF
- | TRBJ2-1 | TRBV4-1 | few | TGCGCCAGCAGCCAAGCCCCGGAGGAGACTCTCTACAATGAGCAGTTCTTC | CASSQAPEETLYNEQFF
TRBD2 | TRBJ2-7 | TRBV5-8 | - | TGTGCCAGCAGCCACGGGACTAGCGGGTACGAGCAGTACTTC | CASSHGTSGYEQYF
- | TRBJ2-3 | TRBV5-1 | - | TGCGCCAGCAGCCGGACGGACGGTCGGGTAGATACGCAGTATTTT | CASSRTDGRVDTQYF
- | TRBJ2-7 | TRBV7-8 | few | TGTGCCAGCAGCTTAGCAGGATCCTCGGGCGAGCAGTACTTC | CASSLAGSSGEQYF
TRBD1 | TRBJ2-2 | TRBV6-1 | - | TGTGCCAGCAGTGAATATTGGACAGGGAACACCGGGGAGCTGTTTTTT | CASSEYWTGNTGELFF
- | TRBJ1-1 | TRBV19 | once | TGTGCCAGTAGTATGGCAGGGTTCACTGAAGCTTTCTTT | CASSMAGFTEAFF
TRBD2 | TRBJ2-3 | TRBV5-1 | - | TGCGCCAGCAGCACGACGACTAGCGGTACAGATACGCAGTATTTT | CASSTTTSGTDTQYF
TRBD1 | TRBJ1-4 | TRBV19 | few | TGTGCCAGTAGTATAGACGGGACAGGGTCGGCTAATGAAAAACTGTTTTTT | CASSIDGTGSANEKLFF
TRBD2 | TRBJ2-3 | TRBV18 | - | TGTGCCAGCTCACCCCTCTACATACGACTAGCGGGGGGACCCGGGGACACAGATACGCAGTATTTT | CASSPLYIRLAGGPGDTDTQYF
- | TRBJ1-3 | TRBV6-5 | - | TGTGCCAGCACCGGGAGGGACTTGTCGGGAAACACCATATATTTT | CASTGRDLSGNTIYF
- | TRBJ1-5 | TRBV7-9 | - | TGTGCCAGCAGCTTACGGGGTCAGCCCCAGCATTTT | CASSLRGQPQHF
- | TRBJ2-2 | TRBV11-2 | - | TGTGCCAGCAGCTCCCGCACCGGGGAGCTGTTTTTT | CASSSRTGELFF
- | TRBJ1-4 | TRBV19 | few | TGTGCCAGTAGTATGGGACGGCTTAATGAAAAACTGTTTTTT | CASSMGRLNEKLFF
TRBD1 | TRBJ1-1 | TRBV30 | - | TGTGCCTGGAGTATCGTCCCGTACAGGGGGCTTCACACTGAAGCTTTCTTT | CAWSIVPYRGLHTEAFF
- | TRBJ2-7 | TRBV6-1 | few | TGTGCCAGCAGTGAACGAGTCAGCGAGCAGTACTTC | CASSERVSEQYF
- | TRBJ2-5 | TRBV6-2/TRBV6-3 | once | TGTGCCAGCAGTTACCCCGATTCGGCCCAGTACTTC | CASSYPDSAQYF
- | TRBJ2-1 | TRBV18 | - | TGTGCCAGCTCAAAGGCGGGGGCATACAATGAGCAGTTCTTC | CASSKAGAYNEQFF
- | TRBJ1-1 | TRBV5-1 | - | TGCGCCAGCAGCTTGTCCACGGTGAACACTGAAGCTTTCTTT | CASSLSTVNTEAFF
- | TRBJ2-1 | TRBV4-1 | - | TGCGCCAGCAGCTCCCGGGGCGGGGCAGCGACGGCCTACAATGAGCAGTTCTTC | CASSSRGGAATAYNEQFF
- | TRBJ2-7 | TRBV29-1 | once | TGCAGCGTTGTGGCAGACAATGGCGAGCAGTACTTC | CSVVADNGEQYF
- | TRBJ1-2 | TRBV5-1 | - | TGCGCCAGCAGCTGGGACCAGGGAGGGGATGGCTACACCTTC | CASSWDQGGDGYTF
- | TRBJ2-1 | TRBV5-1 | - | TGCGCCAGCAGCTTCGGACTGAATGAGCAGTTCTTC | CASSFGLNEQFF
- | TRBJ1-5 | TRBV7-3 | - | TGTGCCAGCAGCTTAGGCCCTAATCAGCCCCAGCATTTT | CASSLGPNQPQHF
- | TRBJ1-1 | TRBV12-3/TRBV12-4 | once | TGTGCCAGCAGTTTATTAGGGGAGGGTGAAGCTTTCTTT | CASSLLGEGEAFF
TRBD1 | TRBJ2-1 | TRBV6-4 | - | TGTGCCAGTAGTCAGACAGGGGCACACTACAATGAGCAGTTCTTC | CASSQTGAHYNEQFF
- | TRBJ2-5 | TRBV28 | - | TGTGCCAGCAACACTTATGCCCGGGGCAGGGGAAGGGTAGAGACCCAGTACTTC | CASNTYARGRGRVETQYF
- | TRBJ1-6 | TRBV28 | - | TGTGCCAGCAGTTTAGCTAGTAGCCTTAGCTCCTATAATTCACCCCTCCACTTT | CASSLASSLSSYNSPLHF
- | TRBJ1-2 | TRBV19 | - | TGTGCCAGTAGTATAGTGGGGAGCTATGGCTACACCTTC | CASSIVGSYGYTF
- | TRBJ1-3 | TRBV4-3 | - | TGCGCCAGCAGCCAATCAACAGTGGCCTCTGGAAACACCATATATTTT | CASSQSTVASGNTIYF
TRBD1 | TRBJ1-2 | TRBV19 | once | TGTGCCAGTAGTACGCCGTTCCGGGACAGGGGGCATTCTGGCTACACCTTC | CASSTPFRDRGHSGYTF
- | TRBJ1-2 | TRBV5-5 | - | TGTGCCAGCAGCTGGACGTTGGGCAGTGGCTACACCTTC | CASSWTLGSGYTF